The clone carrying this TCR beta chain was detected only a few times. Its antigen remains unidentified. The data were taken from a study of T-cell memory formation after mild COVID-19. Regarding the study as a whole: Clones that got smaller from day 15 to 85 had even CD4/CD8, while clones growing later tipped toward CD4+. Clones that contracted clustered mainly in CM and EM if CD4+ and in EMRA if CD8+. The pre-infection memory compartment contained some responding clones, suggesting cross-reactive memory joined.

Using constant-segment primers, 5'RACE produced TCR alpha and TCR beta cDNA libraries carrying sample barcodes and UMIs. Using its own MiXCR run on the 5' RACE reads, TCRdb lists one record per CDR3 protein. The table includes under 250,000 distinct CDR3 sequences, 9% to 10% detected once. This clonotype was obtained from a young man who had mild COVID-19 (a few samples of this study predate the infection). Cell type and time point are not known. Sequencing was done on a sample of PBMCs or a T cell subset sorted from them (not recorded which).

CDR3: CASSPSLSGGALHF. For the CDR3, the DNA is TGTGCCAGCAGCCCCTCGTTGTCAGGCGGGGCCCTCCACTTT. The J gene is TRBJ1-6, the V gene TRBV7-2, with D unresolved. Germline V gene sequence: CDR1 SGHTA, CDR2 FQGNSA. CDR3 length: 14 amino acids. V was shortened by 5 bases and J by 14 bases, with 19 bases between the two germline ends.